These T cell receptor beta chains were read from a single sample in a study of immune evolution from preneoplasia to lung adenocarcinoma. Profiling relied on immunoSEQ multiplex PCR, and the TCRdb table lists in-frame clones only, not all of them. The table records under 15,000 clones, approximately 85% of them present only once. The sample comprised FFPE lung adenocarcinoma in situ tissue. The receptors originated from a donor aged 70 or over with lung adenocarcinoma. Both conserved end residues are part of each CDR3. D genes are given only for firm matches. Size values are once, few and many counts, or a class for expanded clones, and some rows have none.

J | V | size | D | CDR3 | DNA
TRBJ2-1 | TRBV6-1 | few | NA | CASSEGSGSYNEQFF | TGTGCCAGCAGTGAAGGGAGTGGGTCCTACAATGAGCAGTTCTTC
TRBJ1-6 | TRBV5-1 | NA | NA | CASSFLQGAGNSPLHF | TGCGCCAGCAGCTTTCTACAGGGAGCGGGGAATTCACCCCTCCACTTT
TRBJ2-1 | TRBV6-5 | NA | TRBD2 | CASSLLAGSYNEQFF | TGTGCCAGCAGTCTCCTAGCGGGGAGTTACAATGAGCAGTTCTTC
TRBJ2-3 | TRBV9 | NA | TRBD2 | CASSAGLAVSTDTQYF | TGTGCCAGCAGCGCCGGACTAGCGGTTAGCACAGATACGCAGTATTTT
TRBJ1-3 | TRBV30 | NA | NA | CAWSGGHHSGNTIYF | TGTGCCTGGAGTGGCGGACACCACTCTGGAAACACCATATATTTT
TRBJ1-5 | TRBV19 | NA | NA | CASRNLTDYSNQPQHF | TGTGCCAGTAGGAACCTCACAGATTATAGCAATCAGCCCCAGCATTTT
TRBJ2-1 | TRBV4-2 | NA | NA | CASSQDGLGGTYNEQFF | TGTGCCAGCAGCCAGGATGGGTTAGGGGGAACTTACAATGAGCAGTTCTTC
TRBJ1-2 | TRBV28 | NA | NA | CASSLSQGKDGYTF | TGTGCCAGCAGTTTAAGCCAGGGAAAGGATGGCTACACCTTC
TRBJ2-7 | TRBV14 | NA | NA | CASSQDWTYSYEQYF | TGTGCCAGCAGCCAAGACTGGACATACTCCTACGAGCAGTACTTC
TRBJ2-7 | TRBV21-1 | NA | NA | CASSSRDRDKRNEQYF | TGTGCCAGCAGCTCTCGAGACAGGGATAAAAGGAACGAGCAGTACTTC
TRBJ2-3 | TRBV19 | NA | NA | CASSRDLNTDTQYF | TGTGCCAGTAGTAGGGACCTTAATACAGATACGCAGTATTTT
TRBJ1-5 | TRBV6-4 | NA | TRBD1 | CASRQQGASNQPQHF | TGTGCCAGCAGGCAACAGGGGGCGAGCAATCAGCCCCAGCATTTT
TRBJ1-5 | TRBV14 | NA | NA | CASSKTNQPQHF | TGTGCCAGCAGCAAAACCAATCAGCCCCAGCATTTT
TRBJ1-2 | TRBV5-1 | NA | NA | CASSLEVGYGYTF | TGCGCCAGCAGCTTGGAGGTTGGTTATGGCTACACCTTC
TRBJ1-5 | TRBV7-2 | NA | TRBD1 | CASSSDRDQPQHF | TGTGCCAGCAGCTCGGACAGGGATCAGCCCCAGCATTTT
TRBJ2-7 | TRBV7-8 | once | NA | CASSSNKGWLSTYEQYF | TGTGCCAGCAGTTCCAACAAGGGTTGGCTTAGTACCTACGAGCAGTACTTC
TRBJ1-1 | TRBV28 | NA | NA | CASSLYPGNTEAFF | TGTGCCAGCAGTTTATATCCGGGGAACACTGAAGCTTTCTTT
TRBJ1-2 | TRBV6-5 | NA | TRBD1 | CASSGQASFGYTF | TGTGCCAGCAGCGGACAGGCGAGTTTTGGCTACACCTTC
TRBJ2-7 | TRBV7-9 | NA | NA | CASSGAGGYEQYF | TGTGCCAGCTCGGGGGCAGGGGGGTACGAGCAGTACTTC
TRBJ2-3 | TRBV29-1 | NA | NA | CSADPGADTQYF | TGCAGCGCTGATCCGGGGGCAGATACGCAGTATTTT
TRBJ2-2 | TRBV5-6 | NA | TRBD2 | CASSNGLAGELFF | TGTGCCAGCAGCAATGGACTAGCCGGGGAGCTGTTTTTT
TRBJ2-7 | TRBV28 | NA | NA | CATKGDTGYEQYF | TGTGCCACCAAGGGGGATACGGGCTACGAGCAGTACTTC
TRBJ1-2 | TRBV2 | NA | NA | CASKGDTFGYTF | TGTGCCAGCAAAGGGGACACGTTTGGCTACACCTTC
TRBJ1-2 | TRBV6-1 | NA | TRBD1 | CASRTTGASYGYTF | TGTGCCAGCAGGACCACAGGGGCCTCCTATGGCTACACCTTC
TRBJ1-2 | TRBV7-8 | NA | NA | CASSFSVGNHPDYGYTF | TGTGCCAGCAGCTTTTCAGTGGGGAACCACCCTGACTATGGCTACACCTTC
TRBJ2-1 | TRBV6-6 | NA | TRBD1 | CASRPDRVSGNEQFF | TGTGCCAGCAGGCCTGACAGGGTTTCGGGCAATGAGCAGTTCTTC
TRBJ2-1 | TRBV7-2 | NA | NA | CASSSKGGVLNEQFF | TGTGCCAGCAGCTCGAAGGGAGGTGTTCTTAATGAGCAGTTCTTC
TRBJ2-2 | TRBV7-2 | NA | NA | CASSSRLGGTGHGELFF | TGTGCCAGCAGTTCCCGTCTAGGGGGAACGGGACACGGGGAGCTGTTTTTT
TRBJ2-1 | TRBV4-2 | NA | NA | CASSQDSAPGQFF | TGTGCCAGCAGCCAAGATTCGGCCCCCGGGCAGTTCTTC
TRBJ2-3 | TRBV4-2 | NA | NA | CASSQGWSNTQYF | TGTGCCAGCAGCCAAGGGTGGTCCAATACGCAGTATTTT
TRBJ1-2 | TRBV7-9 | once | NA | CATVDWRIEVYGYTF | TGTGCCACCGTAGACTGGAGGATCGAAGTCTATGGCTACACCTTC
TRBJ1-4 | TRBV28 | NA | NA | CASKRAVGEKLFF | TGTGCCAGCAAGAGGGCGGTTGGTGAAAAACTGTTTTTT
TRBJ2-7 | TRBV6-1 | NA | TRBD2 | CASGLREDYEQYF | TGTGCCAGCGGGCTGCGGGAGGACTACGAGCAGTACTTC
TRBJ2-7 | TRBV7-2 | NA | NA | CASSLESQKNYEQYF | TGTGCCAGCAGCTTAGAATCACAGAAAAACTACGAGCAGTACTTC
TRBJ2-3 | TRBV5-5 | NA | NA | CASSLSAHPTDTQYF | TGTGCCAGCAGCTTGTCAGCACACCCGACAGATACGCAGTATTTT
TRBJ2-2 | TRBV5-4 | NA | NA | CASSLANTGELFF | TGTGCCAGCAGCTTGGCGAACACCGGGGAGCTGTTTTTT
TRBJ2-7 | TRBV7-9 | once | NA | CASRPTGGVIEQYF | TGTGCCAGCAGACCTACCGGGGGCGTAATAGAGCAGTACTTC
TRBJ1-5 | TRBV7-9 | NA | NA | CASSLNSYFREGQPQHF | TGTGCCAGCAGCTTAAATTCTTATTTCAGGGAAGGTCAGCCCCAGCATTTT
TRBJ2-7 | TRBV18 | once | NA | CASSPGREQYF | TGTGCCAGCTCACCGGGGCGGGAGCAGTACTTC
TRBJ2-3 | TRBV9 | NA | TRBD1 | CASSVAPTGDDTQYF | TGTGCCAGCAGCGTAGCTCCGACAGGGGACGATACGCAGTATTTT
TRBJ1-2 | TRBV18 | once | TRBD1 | CASSTTGGDAGYTF | TGTGCCAGCTCTACGACAGGGGGCGATGCTGGCTACACCTTC
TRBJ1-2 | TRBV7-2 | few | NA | CASSTIPRAGYTF | TGTGCCAGCAGCACCATTCCCAGGGCTGGCTACACCTTC
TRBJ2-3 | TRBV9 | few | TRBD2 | CASSGGTSEEDTQYF | TGTGCCAGCAGCGGAGGGACTAGCGAAGAAGATACGCAGTATTTT
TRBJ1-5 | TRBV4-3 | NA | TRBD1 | CASSQDLGQGDQPQHF | TGCGCCAGCAGCCAAGACTTGGGACAGGGTGATCAGCCCCAGCATTTT
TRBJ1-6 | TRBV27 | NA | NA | CASSLAPNSPLHF | TGTGCCAGCAGTTTAGCCCCTAATTCACCCCTCCACTTT
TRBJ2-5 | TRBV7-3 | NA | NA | CASSPQGTGETQYF | TGTGCCAGCAGCCCCCAGGGTACCGGAGAGACCCAGTACTTC
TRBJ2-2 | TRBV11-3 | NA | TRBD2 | CASSPGTSGRMGYTGELFF | TGTGCCAGCAGCCCGGGGACTAGCGGGAGGATGGGTTACACCGGGGAGCTGTTTTTT
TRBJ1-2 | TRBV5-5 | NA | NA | CASSSTYGYTF | TGTGCCAGCAGCTCTACCTATGGCTACACCTTC
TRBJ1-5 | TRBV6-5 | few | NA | CASSPWDQGNQPQHF | TGTGCCAGCAGTCCCTGGGACCAGGGCAATCAGCCCCAGCATTTT
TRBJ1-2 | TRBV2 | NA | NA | CASSVGGGGGYTF | TGTGCCAGCAGTGTGGGAGGAGGGGGTGGCTACACCTTC
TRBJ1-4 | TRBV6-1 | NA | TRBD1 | CASSEGGGQGGEKLFF | TGTGCCAGCAGTGAAGGGGGGGGACAGGGGGGTGAAAAACTGTTTTTT
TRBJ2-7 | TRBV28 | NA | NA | CASRNRAYSYEQYF | TGTGCCAGCAGGAACAGGGCGTACTCCTACGAGCAGTACTTC
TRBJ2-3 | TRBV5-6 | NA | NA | CASSPMGAGTDTQYF | TGTGCCAGCAGTCCTATGGGTGCGGGCACAGATACGCAGTATTTT
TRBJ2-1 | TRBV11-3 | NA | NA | CASSLDYGGSEQFF | TGTGCCAGCAGCTTAGATTACGGTGGGAGTGAGCAGTTCTTC
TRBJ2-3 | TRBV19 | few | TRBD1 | CASTTGQGTDTQYF | TGTGCCAGTACCACTGGACAGGGGACAGATACGCAGTATTTT
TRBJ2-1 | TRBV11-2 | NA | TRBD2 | CASSIRREAEQFF | TGTGCCAGCAGCATCAGACGGGAGGCCGAGCAGTTCTTC